The rows below give T cell receptor beta chains drawn from one sample of a study of T cell responses to AZD1222 COVID-19 vaccine. The protocol was immunoSEQ multiplex PCR, while the TCRdb copy is restricted to in-frame clones and leaves out a portion. The sample has some 110,000 clones, about 88% seen once. The sample in question was peripheral blood, obtained on day 0 of AZD1222 vaccination. The receptors here all came from an adult in good health. CDR3s include the opening cysteine and the closing phenylalanine or tryptophan. A D gene is named only where the DNA matches it firmly. Size is stated for part of the rows, as once, few or many counts, or as a class when the clone is expanded.

j_call: TRBJ2-7; clone_size: -; v_call: TRBV6-5; d_call: -; cdr3_aa: CASHGSGYEQYF; cdr3_nt: TGTGCCAGCCACGGGAGTGGCTACGAGCAGTACTTC
j_call: TRBJ2-7; clone_size: -; v_call: TRBV19; d_call: TRBD2; cdr3_aa: CASSGSGISYEQYF; cdr3_nt: TGTGCCAGTAGTGGTAGCGGGATAAGCTACGAGCAGTACTTC
j_call: TRBJ1-2; clone_size: -; v_call: TRBV28; d_call: -; cdr3_aa: CATWTALYYGYTF; cdr3_nt: TGTGCCACCTGGACAGCCCTCTACTATGGCTACACCTTC
j_call: TRBJ1-3; clone_size: few; v_call: TRBV7-2; d_call: -; cdr3_aa: CASSPAQGTSGNTIYF; cdr3_nt: TGTGCCAGCAGCCCCGCACAGGGAACGTCTGGAAACACCATATATTTT
j_call: TRBJ2-1; clone_size: -; v_call: TRBV27; d_call: TRBD2; cdr3_aa: CASSLREREFSFF; cdr3_nt: TGTGCCAGCAGTCTGAGGGAGCGGGAGTTTTCGTTCTTC
j_call: TRBJ2-5; clone_size: -; v_call: TRBV19; d_call: -; cdr3_aa: CASSRGLETQYF; cdr3_nt: TGTGCCAGTAGTAGAGGTTTAGAGACCCAGTACTTC
j_call: TRBJ1-6; clone_size: -; v_call: TRBV19; d_call: TRBD1; cdr3_aa: CASSIHQGASSYNSPLHF; cdr3_nt: TGTGCCAGTAGTATTCATCAGGGGGCAAGCTCCTATAATTCACCCCTCCACTTT
j_call: TRBJ1-5; clone_size: -; v_call: TRBV6-2/TRBV6-3; d_call: -; cdr3_aa: CASSPGLHSNQPQHF; cdr3_nt: TGTGCCAGCAGTCCGGGACTTCATAGCAATCAGCCCCAGCATTTT
j_call: TRBJ1-5; clone_size: -; v_call: TRBV6-5; d_call: -; cdr3_aa: CASSYSRASPDQPQHF; cdr3_nt: TGTGCCAGCAGTTACTCGAGGGCATCTCCTGATCAGCCCCAGCATTTT
j_call: TRBJ1-1; clone_size: -; v_call: TRBV5-6; d_call: -; cdr3_aa: CASSLRVYTEAFF; cdr3_nt: TGTGCCAGCAGCTTAAGGGTGTATACTGAAGCTTTCTTT
j_call: TRBJ2-3; clone_size: -; v_call: TRBV5-1; d_call: -; cdr3_aa: CASSLEMNRADTQYF; cdr3_nt: TGCGCCAGCAGCTTGGAAATGAACCGGGCAGATACGCAGTATTTT
j_call: TRBJ1-1; clone_size: -; v_call: TRBV14; d_call: -; cdr3_aa: CASSVGWWAFF; cdr3_nt: TGTGCCAGCAGCGTGGGTTGGTGGGCTTTCTTT
j_call: TRBJ2-1; clone_size: -; v_call: TRBV2; d_call: TRBD2; cdr3_aa: CASSKTSGRAHEQFF; cdr3_nt: TGTGCCAGCAGCAAGACTAGCGGGAGGGCCCATGAGCAGTTCTTC
j_call: TRBJ2-3; clone_size: -; v_call: TRBV9; d_call: -; cdr3_aa: CASSVGLDTQYF; cdr3_nt: TGTGCCAGCAGCGTAGGATTAGATACGCAGTATTTT
j_call: TRBJ1-5; clone_size: -; v_call: TRBV12-3/TRBV12-4; d_call: -; cdr3_aa: CASRGQSNQPQHF; cdr3_nt: TGTGCCAGCAGAGGACAGTCCAATCAGCCCCAGCATTTT
j_call: TRBJ2-1; clone_size: -; v_call: TRBV19; d_call: -; cdr3_aa: CASSIDFRGSKFGEQFF; cdr3_nt: TGTGCCAGTAGTATAGACTTTCGGGGGAGCAAGTTTGGTGAGCAGTTCTTC
j_call: TRBJ2-2; clone_size: -; v_call: TRBV7-9; d_call: TRBD2; cdr3_aa: CASSPGLAGFSPGELFF; cdr3_nt: TGTGCCAGCAGCCCAGGACTAGCGGGATTTTCTCCCGGGGAGCTGTTTTTT
j_call: TRBJ2-7; clone_size: -; v_call: TRBV18; d_call: -; cdr3_aa: CASSSFDKPYEQYF; cdr3_nt: TGTGCCAGCTCATCGTTCGACAAGCCCTACGAGCAGTACTTC
j_call: TRBJ2-3; clone_size: -; v_call: TRBV10-3; d_call: TRBD1; cdr3_aa: CAISTDRGGSRTDTQYF; cdr3_nt: TGTGCCATCAGTACGGACAGGGGGGGTTCCCGAACAGATACGCAGTATTTT
j_call: TRBJ1-4; clone_size: -; v_call: TRBV19; d_call: TRBD1; cdr3_aa: CASSITGVNEKLFF; cdr3_nt: TGTGCCAGTAGTATCACAGGGGTAAATGAAAAACTGTTTTTT
j_call: TRBJ2-7; clone_size: -; v_call: TRBV10-3; d_call: -; cdr3_aa: CAIRGTWDEQYF; cdr3_nt: TGTGCCATCAGGGGGACATGGGACGAGCAGTACTTC
j_call: TRBJ2-7; clone_size: -; v_call: TRBV7-6; d_call: TRBD1; cdr3_aa: CASKLGQGSYEQYF; cdr3_nt: TGTGCCAGCAAGTTGGGACAGGGTTCCTACGAGCAGTACTTC
j_call: TRBJ1-1; clone_size: -; v_call: TRBV5-1; d_call: -; cdr3_aa: CASSLSGDTEAFF; cdr3_nt: TGCGCCAGCAGCTTGTCGGGGGACACTGAAGCTTTCTTT
j_call: TRBJ2-5; clone_size: -; v_call: TRBV5-1; d_call: -; cdr3_aa: CASSLGPDIRQETQYF; cdr3_nt: TGCGCCAGCAGCTTGGGACCCGATATTCGCCAAGAGACCCAGTACTTC
j_call: TRBJ2-3; clone_size: -; v_call: TRBV7-9; d_call: -; cdr3_aa: CASSPSTDTQYF; cdr3_nt: TGTGCCAGCAGCCCCTCCACAGATACGCAGTATTTT
j_call: TRBJ1-5; clone_size: -; v_call: TRBV30; d_call: -; cdr3_aa: CAWTAQFSNQPQHF; cdr3_nt: TGTGCCTGGACCGCCCAGTTTAGCAATCAGCCCCAGCATTTT
j_call: TRBJ1-2; clone_size: once; v_call: TRBV6-5; d_call: -; cdr3_aa: CASGSSTRYYGYTF; cdr3_nt: TGTGCCAGCGGATCGTCGACACGTTACTATGGCTACACCTTC
j_call: TRBJ2-3; clone_size: -; v_call: TRBV25-1; d_call: -; cdr3_aa: CASSEYAGRADTQYF; cdr3_nt: TGTGCCAGCAGTGAATATGCGGGTCGGGCAGATACGCAGTATTTT
j_call: TRBJ1-5; clone_size: -; v_call: TRBV6-1; d_call: -; cdr3_aa: CASSDPGRIQPQHF; cdr3_nt: TGTGCCAGCAGTGATCCCGGACGGATTCAGCCCCAGCATTTT